Listed below are T cell receptor beta chains from one sample, sequenced in a study of T cells in Graves' hyperthyroidism and ophthalmopathy. TCRdb re-derived calls from the multiplex PCR reads in MiXCR, one entry per CDR3 protein. The sample has under 600,000 distinct CDR3 sequences, approximately 15% seen once. The sequenced sample was blood. The receptors shown here come from a middle-aged woman with Graves' ophthalmopathy. Both conserved end residues are part of each CDR3. A D gene is named only where the DNA matches it firmly. A row's size may be missing; if present it is once, few, many or a size class.

clone_size	v_call	d_call	j_call	cdr3_aa	cdr3_nt
.	TRBV4-2	.	TRBJ1-4	CASSQVEGSNEKLFF	TGTGCCAGCAGCCAAGTTGAGGGATCGAATGAAAAACTGTTTTTT
.	TRBV28	.	TRBJ2-2	CASTRGGLTGELFF	TGTGCCAGCACCAGAGGGGGGCTCACCGGGGAGCTGTTTTTT
few	TRBV10-3	.	TRBJ2-7	CAISGNNEQYF	TGTGCCATCAGTGGCAACAATGAGCAGTACTTC
.	TRBV19	.	TRBJ2-5	CASSINSPETQYF	TGTGCCAGTAGTATAAACTCTCCGGAGACCCAGTACTTC
many	TRBV3-1	TRBD2	TRBJ2-5	CASSRLLAGDGRETQYF	TGTGCCAGCAGCCGCCTACTAGCGGGGGACGGTAGGGAGACCCAGTACTTC
few	TRBV28	TRBD1	TRBJ2-6	CASSPSTYGQGRFPSPSGANVLTF	TGTGCCAGCAGCCCTTCAACCTATGGACAGGGACGCTTTCCCTCCCCCTCTGGGGCCAACGTCCTGACTTTC
.	TRBV25-1	TRBD1	TRBJ2-1	CASNPNSRDRITYNEQFF	TGTGCCAGCAACCCTAACTCGAGGGACAGAATTACCTACAATGAGCAGTTCTTC
many	TRBV11-3	.	TRBJ1-1	CASSLDRTTEAFF	TGTGCCAGCAGCTTAGATCGAACGACTGAAGCTTTCTTT
many	TRBV3-1	.	TRBJ2-7	CASSPTQEGYEQYF	TGTGCCAGCAGCCCCACCCAGGAGGGCTACGAGCAGTACTTC
many	TRBV20-1	.	TRBJ2-7	CSARDPAGTYEQYF	TGCAGTGCTAGAGATCCCGCGGGTACCTACGAGCAGTACTTC
many	TRBV3-1	.	TRBJ2-7	CASSRRGEYEQYF	TGTGCCAGCAGCCGCAGGGGAGAATACGAGCAGTACTTC
many	TRBV5-1	.	TRBJ2-7	CASSSIAGPYEQYF	TGCGCCAGCAGTTCGATTGCGGGGCCCTACGAGCAGTACTTC
few	TRBV6-1	.	TRBJ2-3	CASSERVANPTDTQYF	TGTGCCAGCAGTGAGCGGGTAGCGAACCCCACAGATACGCAGTATTTT
many	TRBV7-2	.	TRBJ2-3	CASTTGGSTDTQYF	TGTGCCAGCACCACTGGGGGTAGCACAGATACGCAGTATTTT
many	TRBV10-3	TRBD1	TRBJ2-7	CAISGSGTGKSYEQYF	TGTGCCATCAGTGGGTCCGGGACAGGGAAATCCTACGAGCAGTACTTC
many	TRBV28	.	TRBJ1-1	CASSLSQDNTEAFF	TGTGCCAGCAGTTTATCCCAGGACAACACTGAAGCTTTCTTT
many	TRBV29-1	TRBD2	TRBJ2-3	CSASFLTSGRAADTQYF	TGCAGCGCATCATTCCTGACTAGCGGGAGGGCAGCAGATACGCAGTATTTT
.	TRBV7-2	TRBD2	TRBJ2-2	CASSLRISGRALGGELFF	TGTGCCAGCAGCTTAAGAATTAGCGGGAGGGCCTTGGGCGGGGAGCTGTTTTTT
.	TRBV3-1	TRBD2	TRBJ2-1	CASSQDGAGGYNEQFF	TGTGCCAGCAGCCAAGACGGGGCGGGGGGCTACAATGAGCAGTTCTTC
many	TRBV6-5	TRBD1	TRBJ1-5	CASSYRGQTEGQPQHF	TGTGCCAGCAGTTACAGGGGGCAAACGGAAGGTCAGCCCCAGCATTTT
few	TRBV4-1	.	TRBJ1-2	CASSPPRQPYGYTF	TGCGCCAGCAGCCCCCCGAGACAGCCCTATGGCTACACCTTC
many	TRBV2	.	TRBJ2-2	CASRWGLVNTGELFF	TGTGCCAGCAGGTGGGGACTGGTCAACACCGGGGAGCTGTTTTTT
many	TRBV11-2	TRBD2	TRBJ2-5	CASSPLLAGSGETQYF	TGTGCCAGCAGCCCCCTACTAGCGGGATCGGGGGAGACCCAGTACTTC
.	TRBV27	.	TRBJ2-6	CASSLRGANVLTF	TGTGCCAGCAGTTTAAGAGGGGCCAACGTCCTGACTTTC
many	TRBV7-8	.	TRBJ2-1	CASSLRVDSPRNEQFF	TGTGCCAGCAGCCTAAGGGTCGATTCTCCCCGCAATGAGCAGTTCTTC
many	TRBV2	.	TRBJ2-1	CASSPARAAGHEQFF	TGTGCCAGCAGTCCAGCTAGAGCGGCCGGTCATGAGCAGTTCTTC
.	TRBV11-1	TRBD2	TRBJ2-1	CASSPGTSGLDEQFF	TGTGCCAGCAGCCCCGGGACTAGCGGGCTTGATGAGCAGTTCTTC
few	TRBV27	.	TRBJ1-2	CASSLGSAGYYGYTF	TGTGCCAGCAGTTTAGGTTCGGCAGGCTACTATGGCTACACCTTC
many	TRBV5-1	TRBD2	TRBJ2-1	CASSLSGTSGRNEQFF	TGCGCCAGCAGCTTGTCCGGGACTAGCGGGAGGAATGAGCAGTTCTTC
many	TRBV5-8	.	TRBJ2-3	CASTRRTTDTQYF	TGTGCCAGCACTCGCCGAACCACAGATACGCAGTATTTT
few	TRBV7-2	.	TRBJ2-5	CASSLWGESEQTQYF	TGTGCCAGCAGCTTATGGGGAGAGAGCGAGCAGACCCAGTACTTC
many	TRBV27	.	TRBJ2-7	CASSLSTVGYEQYF	TGTGCCAGCAGTTTGTCGACAGTCGGCTACGAGCAGTACTTC
.	TRBV28	TRBD1	TRBJ1-1	CASSPSSGTGGTEAFF	TGTGCCAGCAGTCCAAGTTCCGGGACAGGGGGCACTGAAGCTTTCTTT
few	TRBV24-1	.	TRBJ1-5	CATSDLDSHQPQHF	TGTGCCACCAGTGATCTAGACAGCCATCAGCCCCAGCATTTT
.	TRBV3-1	TRBD1	TRBJ2-4	CASSQDLGGRDIQYF	TGTGCCAGCAGCCAAGATTTAGGGGGCAGGGACATTCAGTACTTC
few	TRBV30	.	TRBJ2-7	CAWTPGSEEQYF	TGTGCCTGGACCCCGGGGTCTGAGGAGCAGTACTTC
few	TRBV6-2/TRBV6-3	TRBD1	TRBJ1-2	CASRPGTGVGYTF	TGTGCCAGCAGACCCGGGACAGGGGTTGGCTACACCTTC
few	TRBV27	.	TRBJ2-3	CASSWTGTPSTDTQYF	TGTGCCAGCAGTTGGACCGGGACTCCTTCCACAGATACGCAGTATTTT
.	TRBV7-6	.	TRBJ1-5	CAISNSNQPQHF	TGTGCCATCAGCAATAGCAATCAGCCCCAGCATTTT
few	TRBV20-1	TRBD2	TRBJ2-1	CSALPTAGVNEQFF	TGCAGTGCTTTACCCACAGCGGGAGTCAATGAGCAGTTCTTC
many	TRBV27	TRBD2	TRBJ2-5	CATASGRAWETQYF	TGTGCCACGGCTAGCGGGAGGGCCTGGGAGACCCAGTACTTC
.	TRBV20-1	.	TRBJ2-1	CSARYRAGERNEQFF	TGCAGTGCTAGGTACAGGGCGGGGGAGAGAAATGAGCAGTTCTTC
.	TRBV10-3	TRBD1	TRBJ1-1	CAIREPTDRALGEAFF	TGTGCCATCAGGGAGCCGACCGACAGGGCCTTAGGTGAAGCTTTCTTT
few	TRBV13	TRBD1	TRBJ2-3	CASSGQGAFVGTDTQYF	TGTGCCAGCAGCGGACAGGGGGCCTTCGTCGGGACAGATACGCAGTATTTT
once	TRBV10-3	TRBD2	TRBJ2-1	CATGTSENNEQFF	TGTGCCACCGGGACTAGCGAGAACAATGAGCAGTTCTTC
many	TRBV30	.	TRBJ1-2	CAGGRGAPSGGYTF	TGTGCCGGCGGGCGGGGGGCGCCGAGTGGAGGCTACACCTTC
many	TRBV3-1	TRBD2	TRBJ2-1	CASSQGPAGGGNEQFF	TGTGCCAGCAGCCAAGGGCCAGCGGGAGGGGGTAATGAGCAGTTCTTC